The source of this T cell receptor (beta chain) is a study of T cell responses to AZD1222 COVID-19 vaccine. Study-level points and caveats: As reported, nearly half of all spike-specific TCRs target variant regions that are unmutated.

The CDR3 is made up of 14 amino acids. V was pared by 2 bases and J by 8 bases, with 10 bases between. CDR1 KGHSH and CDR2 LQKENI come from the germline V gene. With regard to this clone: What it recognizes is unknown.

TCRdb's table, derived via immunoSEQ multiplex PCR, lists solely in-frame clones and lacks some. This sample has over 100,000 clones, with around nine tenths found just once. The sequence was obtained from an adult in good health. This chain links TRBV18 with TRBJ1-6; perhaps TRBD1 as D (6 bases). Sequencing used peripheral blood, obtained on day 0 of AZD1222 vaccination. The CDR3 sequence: CASSPGRGDSPLHF. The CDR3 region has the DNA TGTGCCAGCTCACCAGGCAGGGGCGATTCACCCCTCCACTTT.